The 28 T cell receptor beta chains below all came from one sample that was sequenced in a study of blood T cells in healthy people across ages. The authors ran a second PCR of 7 to 11 cycles using a sample-barcoded 5' primer and a J-beta primer mix. TCRdb re-analysed the 5' RACE reads in MiXCR, keeping a single row per CDR3 protein. The sample shows roughly 2 million distinct CDR3 sequences, 49% of them seen only once. The sample taken for sequencing was blood. Source of these receptors: a woman aged 40 to 50 in good health.

This clonotype has a handful of counts. A junction end diverges from the germline sequence, so it may reflect a read error. The chain is built from TRBV15 and TRBJ2-1, with D perhaps matching TRBD1 or TRBD2 (5 bases each). CDR3 size: 16 residues. CDR1 LNHNV and CDR2 YYDKDF come from the germline V gene (reference sequence). The CDR3 DNA follows: TGTGCCATCAGCAGGGCTGGGAGCTTCTCCTACAATGAGCAGTTCTTC. It is translated as CAISRAGSFSYNEQFF.

The sample holds one count of this clonotype. The chain couples TRBV24-1 to TRBJ2-5; D unresolved. Germline CDR1 and CDR2: KGHDR and SFDVKD. The CDR3 is 13 residues long. Trimming pared 0 bases from V and 5 bases from J, leaving 6 bases between. The CDR3 region is CATSDLQWETQYF. The CDR3 region has the DNA TGTGCCACCAGTGATTTGCAGTGGGAGACCCAGTACTTC.

CDR3 protein: CVTSRTGVVTSSYNEQFF. The CDR3 DNA reads TGTGTCACTTCAAGGACAGGGGTCGTAACGAGCTCCTACAATGAGCAGTTCTTC. The chain uses TRBV6-2 or TRBV6-3 and TRBJ2-1; TRBD1 aligns across 9 bases. The germline V gene has CDR1 MNHEY and CDR2 SVGEGT. The CDR3 sequence is 18 residues long.

The V and J genes are TRBV6-5 and TRBJ1-2, with 7 bases that match TRBD1. V gave up 6 bases and J gave up 4 bases; unmatched junction bases: 5. CDR1 is MNHEY, CDR2 SVGAGI, per germline. The CDR3 contains 13 residues. CDR3 amino acids: CASRYRGGYGYTF. The CDR3, as DNA: TGTGCCAGCAGGTACAGGGGAGGCTATGGCTACACCTTC.

This clonotype occurred a few times. The CDR3 protein is CASSLDRWVNEQYF. CDR3 in DNA: TGTGCCAGCAGCTTAGATCGGTGGGTTAACGAGCAGTACTTC. This chain uses TRBV11-2 with TRBJ2-1; D not certain. The closer fit of TRBJ2-7 to the DNA end suggests the J call may be wrong. The CDR3 consists of 14 residues. The V gene's germline CDR1 is SGHAT and CDR2 FQNNGV.

V is TRBV24-1 and J is TRBJ2-1, with 13 bases that match TRBD2. The CDR3 length is 16 residues. V was clipped by 0 bases and J by 9 bases; unmatched bases: 4. CDR1 KGHDR and CDR2 SFDVKD come from the germline V gene. Here the CDR3 reads CATSDLTSGGAGEQFF. The CDR3 DNA is TGTGCCACCAGTGATTTGACTAGCGGGGGGGCCGGTGAGCAGTTCTTC.

The chain has TRBV4-3 and TRBJ1-5, with 10 bases lining up with TRBD1. Germline V CDR1 and CDR2: LGHNA, YSLEER. The CDR3 extends over 17 amino acids. V dropped 0 bases and J dropped 6; count of bases not matched to a gene: 8. The CDR3 coding sequence is TGCGCCAGCAGCCAAGATCTCGGGGGACAGGGGCTTCAGCCCCAGCATTTT. Its translation: CASSQDLGGQGLQPQHF.

The V and J genes are TRBV4-2 and TRBJ2-1; no clear D. V lost 4 bases and J 0 bases, leaving 16 bases between the germline ends. Germline CDR1 and CDR2: LGHNA and YNFKEQ. CDR3 size: 17 residues. The CDR3 bases are TGTGCCAGCAGCCTCCCACGTTTTGACCGCTCCTACAATGAGCAGTTCTTC. Translated: CASSLPRFDRSYNEQFF.

The table lists this clonotype with a few counts. The chain employs TRBV20-1 and TRBJ2-3, with TRBD2 as a possible D gene (7 bases). This CDR3 contains 15 residues. Germline V gives CDR1 DFQATT, CDR2 SNEGSKA (reference sequence). The V gene lost 0 bases and the J gene lost 2 bases, with 12 bases spanning the gap. The CDR3 loop reads CSARDGGTNTDTQYF. The CDR3 region has the DNA TGCAGTGCTAGAGACGGGGGGACAAACACAGATACGCAGTATTTT.

The CDR3 DNA reads TGCAGCGTTAGCCGGGAAGGCGCCTATGGCTACACCTTC. Translated, it gives CSVSREGAYGYTF. This sequence joins TRBV29-1 and TRBJ1-2; D is unclear. The CDR3 runs 13 residues. Germline V lookup: CDR1 SQVTM, CDR2 ANQGSEA. Trimming left V 5 bases short and J 4 bases short, with 14 bases between.

Points on this clonotype: A read error may be the cause here, since a much bigger clone is one base away. V gene TRBV7-2 combines with J gene TRBJ2-7; D not certain. Germline values: CDR1 SGHTA, CDR2 FQGNSA. V was cut by 5 bases and J by 0 bases, with 14 bases left in between. CDR3 size: 15 residues. The CDR3 region is CASSARTRSSYEQYF. For the CDR3, the DNA is TGTGCCAGCAGCGCTAGAACCCGAAGCTCCTACGAGCAGTACTTC.

This clonotype was found a few times. The chain joins TRBV20-1 to TRBJ2-3; possible D gene TRBD2, 6 bases. Germline V gives CDR1 DFQATT, CDR2 SNEGSKA (reference sequence). Deletions cut 4 bases from V and 0 bases from J, with 29 bases between. CDR3 size: 20 residues. The CDR3 protein is CSAIPPGPPVWAGSTDTQYF. The CDR3 nucleotides read TGCAGTGCTATACCACCGGGACCCCCAGTGTGGGCGGGAAGCACAGATACGCAGTATTTT.

This clonotype was seen just once. V is TRBV20-1 and J is TRBJ2-1; D remains ambiguous. CDR1 DFQATT and CDR2 SNEGSKA come from the germline V gene (reference sequence). Trimming took off 6 bases at V and 6 bases at J, with 15 bases between the two ends. There are 13 residues in the CDR3. CDR3 amino acids: CSANHPSGNEQFF. The CDR3 DNA reads as TGCAGTGCGAACCATCCTAGTGGCAATGAGCAGTTCTTC.

The V call is TRBV7-2, the J call TRBJ2-6; D possibly corresponds to TRBD2 (6 bases). Trimming removed 2 bases at V and 2 bases at J, with 16 bases between. This CDR3 comprises 18 residues. Germline V gives CDR1 SGHTA, CDR2 FQGNSA. In DNA, the CDR3 is TGTGCCAGCAGCTTACTGGGGGTCGGGGGAACTGGGGCCAACGTCCTGACTTTC. The encoded protein is CASSLLGVGGTGANVLTF.

The chain carries TRBV7-6 and TRBJ2-1, with D perhaps TRBD2 (5 bases). Germline loops: CDR1 SGHVS, CDR2 FNYEAQ. The CDR3 covers 14 residues. V lost 2 bases, J lost 6 bases, and 11 bases lay in between. The CDR3 bases are TGTGCCAGCAGCTTATCCCCTCGGGGCAATGAGCAGTTCTTC. Protein product: CASSLSPRGNEQFF. The variable domain in full, completed from reference TRBV7-6 and TRBJ2-1, reads GAGVSQSPRYKVTKRGQDVALRCDPISGHVSLYWYRQALGQGPEFLTYFNYEAQQDKSGLPNDRFSAERPEGSISTLTIQRTEQRDSAMYRCASSLSPRGNEQFFGPGTRLTVL.

There are a few counts of this clonotype. The chain joins TRBV28 to TRBJ2-7; tentatively, D is TRBD2 (5 bases). V gave up 6 bases and J gave up 5 bases, with 20 bases separating them. The germline CDR1 and CDR2 sequences are MDHEN and SYDVKM. CDR3 length: 15 amino acids. The CDR3 protein is CASSVARPGINEQYF. The CDR3 DNA reads TGTGCCAGCAGCGTTGCGCGGCCGGGAATTAACGAGCAGTACTTC.

This clonotype was seen only a few times. This sequence joins TRBV20-1 and TRBJ1-2; 7 bases fit TRBD1. The CDR3 is 14 amino acids. CDR1 and CDR2 from the germline V gene are DFQATT and SNEGSKA (reference sequence). V shed 5 bases and J 4 bases; nucleotides not matched to a gene: 10. The CDR3 sequence: CSAPTRDRTYGYTF. The CDR3 DNA sequence: TGCAGTGCTCCGACCCGGGACAGAACCTATGGCTACACCTTC.

This clonotype was seen ten or more times. The chain couples TRBV6-6 to TRBJ2-5; 7 bases fit TRBD2. The germline V gene has CDR1 MNHNY and CDR2 SVGAGI (reference sequence). This CDR3 is built from 12 residues. The trim removed 7 bases at V and 5 bases at J, leaving 4 bases unmatched. Here the CDR3 reads CASTPGGETQYF. CDR3 in DNA: TGTGCCAGCACGCCCGGGGGGGAGACCCAGTACTTC.

The sample holds a few counts of this clonotype. The chain links TRBV11-1 to TRBJ1-1, with D maybe TRBD1 (5 bases). The V and J ends lost 5 bases and 10 bases respectively, with 11 bases between them. The CDR3 consists of 11 residues. The V gene's germline CDR1 is SGHAT and CDR2 FQDESV (reference sequence). In nucleotides, the CDR3 is TGTGCCAGCAGCATGGGGGTCGGAGCTTTCTTT. Protein product: CASSMGVGAFF.

This clonotype has a handful of counts. The J gene is TRBJ2-3, the V gene TRBV12-3 or TRBV12-4, with 9 bases fitting TRBD1. V lost 5 bases, J lost 13 bases, and 4 bases stayed unmatched. The CDR3 totals 11 residues. The CDR3 nucleotides read TGTGCCAGCAGTGACGACAGGGGGAAGTATTTT. Its protein product is CASSDDRGKYF.

V gene TRBV28 combines with J gene TRBJ2-1, with TRBD2 matching over 10 bases. Trimming took 7 bases from V and 8 from J; bases not matched to a gene: 11. Per germline, CDR1 MDHEN and CDR2 SYDVKM. This CDR3 region has 15 residues. CDR3 bases: TGTGCCAGCATCAAGAGCGGGGGGGAAGTGGATGAGCAGTTCTTC. Its protein product is CASIKSGGEVDEQFF.

There are a few counts of this clonotype. The V gene is TRBV20-1, the J gene TRBJ2-5; 9 bases match TRBD1. This CDR3 comprises 13 residues. Germline CDR1 is DFQATT and CDR2 is SNEGSKA (reference sequence). With V trimmed by 5 bases and J by 6 bases, 7 bases remained unmatched. The CDR3 sequence is CSALQGAQKTQYF. For the CDR3, the DNA is TGCAGTGCTTTACAGGGGGCTCAGAAGACCCAGTACTTC.

This clonotype has just a few counts. The V gene is TRBV7-2, the J gene TRBJ2-1; no firm D call. Trimming stripped 0 bases from V and 4 bases from J, with 16 bases between. CDR1 is SGHTA, CDR2 FQGNSA, per germline. This CDR3 contains 17 residues. CDR3 coding DNA: TGTGCCAGCAGCTTAGCCACCCCCCCTCGCGAATACAATGAGCAGTTCTTC. Its translation is CASSLATPPREYNEQFF.

In this sample, this clonotype turned up many times. The V and J genes are TRBV12-3 or TRBV12-4 and TRBJ2-7; TRBD1 matches at 7 bases. J lost 2 bases, V lost 2 bases, and 3 bases had no gene match. CDR3 length equals 14 residues. The CDR3: CASSLPGGPYEQYF. The CDR3 nucleotides read TGTGCCAGCAGTTTACCAGGGGGACCCTACGAGCAGTACTTC.

V and J are TRBV5-1 and TRBJ2-3; 9 bases line up with TRBD2. Trimming cost V 4 bases and J 2 bases; bases outside gene matches: 8. The CDR3 is 16 residues long. The germline CDR1 and CDR2 sequences are SGHRS and YFSETQ. CDR3 region: CASSPPSGEATDTQYF. The CDR3 coding sequence is TGCGCCAGCAGCCCCCCTAGCGGGGAGGCCACAGATACGCAGTATTTT.

This rearrangement joins TRBV29-1 to TRBJ2-7; the match to TRBD1 covers 7 bases. The CDR3 extends over 12 amino acids. V was pared by 5 bases and J by 5 bases, with 6 bases of the junction left unmatched. CDR1 and CDR2 from the germline V gene are SQVTM and ANQGSEA. This chain's CDR3 is CSVNRGPHEQYF. CDR3 DNA sequence: TGCAGCGTTAACAGGGGCCCTCACGAGCAGTACTTC.

This sequence joins TRBV6-6 and TRBJ1-5, with D uncertain. The CDR3 has 14 amino acids. Between the trimmed V and J ends, which lost 6 bases and 5 bases, there was a span of 14 bases. Looked up from germline, CDR1 is MNHNY and CDR2 is SVGAGI (reference sequence). CDR3 in DNA: TGTGCCAGCAGCGGCGGGGAGACCTATCAGCCCCAGCATTTT. Its translation is CASSGGETYQPQHF.

This clonotype was counted only a few times. V gene TRBV7-9 combines with J gene TRBJ2-7; 9 nucleotides line up with TRBD2. Trimming took 5 bases from V and 5 from J; bases not matched to a gene: 4. In germline, CDR1 is SEHNR, CDR2 FQNEAQ (reference sequence). The CDR3 runs 13 residues. The CDR3 loop reads CASSPSGAHEQYF. In DNA, the CDR3 is TGTGCCAGCAGCCCTAGCGGGGCCCACGAGCAGTACTTC.